Following are 27 T cell receptor beta chains from one sample sequenced in a study of blood T cell repertoires in COVID-19. The repertoire was sequenced with immunoSEQ multiplex PCR; TCRdb's copy has only in-frame clones and lacks some. This repertoire shows about 330,000 clones, nearly 90% found once; its top ten account for approximately 5.4%. The sample taken for sequencing was PBMCs or T cells enriched from blood (not recorded which). The source of these receptors is a woman aged 25 to 39 who had recovered from COVID-19.

The chain is built from TRBV30 and TRBJ1-2; D gene uncertain. This CDR3 has 14 amino acids. V was clipped by 1 base and J by 5 bases, with 14 bases between them. CDR1 and CDR2 (germline): GTSNPN, SVGIG (reference sequence). CDR3 coding DNA: TGTGCCTGGAGTGCCTTAGGAGTTGGATATGGCTACACCTTC. Translation gives CAWSALGVGYGYTF. The full variable domain, its missing parts supplied by reference TRBV30 and TRBJ1-2, is SQTIHQWPATLVQPVGSPLSLECTVEGTSNPNLYWYRQAAGRGLQLLFYSVGIGQISSEVPQNLSASRPQDRQFILSSKKLLLSDSGFYLCAWSALGVGYGYTFGSGTRLTVV.

The chain has TRBV29-1 and TRBJ1-4; possible D gene TRBD1, 5 bases. The length of the CDR3 is 13 residues. Germline V gene lookup returns CDR1 SQVTM and CDR2 ANQGSEA. V lost 6 bases and J lost 2, with 10 bases in between. The CDR3: CSVRGFTNEKLFF. The CDR3 nucleotides read TGCAGCGTCCGGGGGTTCACTAATGAAAAACTGTTTTTT.

This sequence joins TRBV6-5 and TRBJ2-3; D possibly corresponds to TRBD1 (5 bases). V shed 5 bases and J shed 0 bases, with 12 bases lying between them. The CDR3 length is 15 residues. CDR1 is MNHEY, CDR2 SVGAGI, per germline. CDR3 amino acids: CASSIAGASTDTQYF. The CDR3 region has the DNA TGTGCCAGCAGTATAGCTGGGGCTAGCACAGATACGCAGTATTTT.

The chain uses TRBV10-1 and TRBJ2-7; TRBD1 matches 8 bases. V gave up 5 bases and J gave up 0 bases; unmatched junction bases: 3. This CDR3 is built from 14 residues. In germline, CDR1 is WNHNN, CDR2 SYGVQD (reference sequence). CDR3 sequence: CASSRDRNSYEQYF. DNA of the CDR3: TGCGCCAGCAGTAGGGACAGGAACTCCTACGAGCAGTACTTC.

V is TRBV9 and J is TRBJ1-3, with 9 bases fitting TRBD1. The V gene's germline CDR1 is SGDLS and CDR2 YYNGEE. The CDR3 has 17 amino acids. The V gene end was trimmed by 4 bases and the J gene end by 1 base; junction bases not matched to a gene: 9. The DNA for the CDR3 is TGTGCCAGCAGCATTCTGGGGACAGGGATTTCTGGAAACACCATATATTTT. Translation gives CASSILGTGISGNTIYF.

A few counts support this clone. The rearrangement uses TRBV7-9 and TRBJ2-7; D is possibly TRBD1 (5 bases). Trimming took 5 bases from V and 4 from J, leaving 21 bases between them. Germline loops: CDR1 SEHNR, CDR2 FQNEAQ (reference sequence). The CDR3 runs 16 residues. This CDR3 is CASSKLQTAGRYEQYF. As DNA, the CDR3 is TGTGCCAGCAGCAAACTCCAAACGGCAGGGCGATACGAGCAGTACTTC. Full variable domain (missing parts from reference TRBV7-9 and TRBJ2-7): DTGVSQNPRHKITKRGQNVTFRCDPISEHNRLYWYRQTLGQGPEFLTYFQNEAQLEKSRLLSDRFSAERPKGSFSTLEIQRTEQGDSAMYLCASSKLQTAGRYEQYFGPGTRLTVT.

J is TRBJ2-7 and V is TRBV5-1; tentative D call: TRBD1 (6 bases). V was shortened by 7 bases and J by 0 bases, with 14 bases between the two germline ends. CDR1 and CDR2 (germline): SGHRS, YFSETQ. The CDR3 extends over 14 amino acids. CDR3 in amino acids: CASGSTGSSYEQYF. For the CDR3, the DNA is TGCGCCAGCGGTTCAACAGGGAGCTCCTACGAGCAGTACTTC.

V gene TRBV5-1 combines with J gene TRBJ2-3, with TRBD2 identical over 11 bases. V shed 4 bases, J shed 5 bases, and the junction held 6 bases outside the gene matches. This CDR3 comprises 15 residues. The germline CDR1 and CDR2 sequences are SGHRS and YFSETQ. The CDR3 region has the DNA TGCGCCAGCAGCAGCGTAGCGGGGGGGGGAGATACGCAGTATTTT. As protein: CASSSVAGGGDTQYF.

The V gene is TRBV7-9, the J gene TRBJ1-2; D is perhaps TRBD1 (5 bases). CDR3 length equals 13 residues. Trimming shortened V by 9 bases and J by 7 bases, and 18 bases separated the two germline ends. Germline V gene data show CDR1 as SEHNR and CDR2 as FQNEAQ (reference sequence). CDR3 DNA sequence: TGTGCCAGGAACCCCTGGGGCTGGGGTGGCTACACCTTC. It encodes CARNPWGWGGYTF.

V usage is TRBV10-1 and J usage is TRBJ2-3, with TRBD2 identical over 11 bases. Germline loops: CDR1 WNHNN, CDR2 SYGVQD (reference sequence). This CDR3 has 15 amino acids. Trimming removed 4 bases from V and 5 bases from J; junction bases left unmatched: 5. This CDR3 reads CASSVLAGGVDTQYF. CDR3 in DNA: TGCGCCAGCAGTGTTCTAGCGGGGGGTGTAGATACGCAGTATTTT.

V usage is TRBV2 and J usage is TRBJ1-1, with a weak D call TRBD1 (5 bases). CDR1 is SNHLY, CDR2 FYNNEI, per germline. The ends were cut back, 6 bases at V and 5 bases at J, with 16 bases in the middle. CDR3 length: 14 amino acids. For the CDR3, the DNA is TGTGCCAGCAGGGTGGTCGTTAGGGGTACTGAAGCTTTCTTT. This codes for CASRVVVRGTEAFF.

The rearrangement links TRBV6-1 to TRBJ1-1; tentatively, D is TRBD1 (6 bases). This CDR3 region has 15 residues. The germline V gene encodes CDR1 MNHNS and CDR2 SASEGT. V lost 0 bases to trimming and J lost 6 bases, with 14 bases between them. CDR3 sequence (DNA): TGTGCCAGCAGTGAAGCGGGACACACAAAAGCTGAAGCTTTCTTT. This gives the protein CASSEAGHTKAEAFF.

The rearrangement joins TRBV18 to TRBJ2-7; perhaps TRBD1 as D (5 bases). Germline CDR1 KGHSH, CDR2 LQKENI. Trimming stripped 3 bases from V and 5 bases from J, with 11 bases between. CDR3 length: 13 amino acids. This CDR3 reads CASSPPGYHEQYF. Written as DNA, the CDR3 is TGTGCCAGCTCACCGCCAGGGTACCACGAGCAGTACTTC.

This sequence joins TRBV11-2 and TRBJ2-3, with TRBD2 identical over 10 bases. The germline CDR1 and CDR2 sequences are SGHAT and FQNNGV. V trimming: 1 base; J trimming: 2 bases; junction bases outside the gene matches: 6. The CDR3 sequence is 17 residues long. CDR3 sequence reads: CASSLGFSGGTTDTQYF. In DNA, the CDR3 is TGTGCCAGCAGCTTAGGGTTTAGCGGGGGGACCACAGATACGCAGTATTTT.

This chain connects TRBV30 to TRBJ1-2; no clear D gene. The CDR3 spans 12 residues. Germline CDR1 is GTSNPN and CDR2 is SVGIG (reference sequence). Trimming pared 7 bases from V and 3 bases from J, leaving 12 bases between. CDR3 coding DNA: TGTGCCTCCCATAGAGGGCACTATGGCTACACCTTC. This translates into CASHRGHYGYTF.

This clone was recorded only once. The chain carries TRBV10-3 and TRBJ2-3, with TRBD2 matching 12 bases. V was clipped by 1 base and J by 0 bases; unmatched bases: 2. This CDR3 has 17 residues. The germline V gene encodes CDR1 ENHRY and CDR2 SYGVKD. For the CDR3, the DNA is TGTGCCATCAGTGAGTGGGGGACTAGCGGGAGCACAGATACGCAGTATTTT. Protein sequence: CAISEWGTSGSTDTQYF.

The genes are TRBV7-2 and TRBJ2-3; D ambiguous. In germline, CDR1 is SGHTA, CDR2 FQGNSA. The CDR3 covers 13 residues. The germline V and J ends were trimmed by 6 bases and 2 bases, with 9 bases remaining between them. The CDR3 DNA follows: TGTGCCAGCAGTAAACGAGTCACAGATACGCAGTATTTT. This gives the protein CASSKRVTDTQYF.

The chain carries TRBV25-1 and TRBJ2-5, with 7 bases that match TRBD1. The trim removed 4 bases at V and 2 bases at J, leaving 7 bases unmatched. CDR1 MGHDK and CDR2 SYGVNS come from the germline V gene. This CDR3 is built from 15 residues. Here the CDR3 DNA reads TGTGCCAGCAGTGGACAGACAGGGCCGCAAGAGACCCAGTACTTC. Translated: CASSGQTGPQETQYF.

The chain recombines TRBV15 with TRBJ1-4; D remains unclear. The CDR3 spans 13 residues. V was trimmed by 3 bases and J by 8 bases, leaving 10 bases between them. CDR1 LNHNV and CDR2 YYDKDF come from the germline V gene (reference sequence). The CDR3 reads CATSREGREKLFF. CDR3 DNA sequence: TGTGCCACCAGCAGGGAAGGGAGGGAAAAACTGTTTTTT.

This chain uses TRBV19 with TRBJ1-1, with no clear D. In germline, CDR1 is LNHDA, CDR2 SQIVND (reference sequence). Between the trimmed V and J ends, which lost 1 base and 7 bases, there was a span of 10 bases. This CDR3 has 13 amino acids. CDR3 sequence: CASSIVFGVEAFF. The CDR3 DNA sequence: TGTGCCAGTAGTATAGTTTTCGGGGTTGAAGCTTTCTTT.

The V and J genes are TRBV10-3 and TRBJ2-7; no definite D call. Trimming cost V 6 bases and J 4 bases, with 13 bases left between them. CDR1 is ENHRY, CDR2 SYGVKD, per germline. The CDR3 extends over 13 amino acids. CDR3 nucleotide sequence: TGTGCCATCAGAACCCCACGCGGATACGAGCAGTACTTC. Its protein product is CAIRTPRGYEQYF.

The J gene is TRBJ2-5, the V gene TRBV19, with TRBD2 identical over 7 bases. Germline CDR1 is LNHDA and CDR2 is SQIVND (reference sequence). This CDR3 spans 16 amino acids. The J segment lost 4 bases and the V segment lost 4 bases, leaving 12 bases of the junction unmatched. The DNA for the CDR3 is TGTGCCAGTAGTAGTGGAGGAGCGGGGTTTACAGAGACCCAGTACTTC. Translation: CASSSGGAGFTETQYF.

This rearrangement joins TRBV6-5 to TRBJ1-3; TRBD1 aligns across 9 bases. The CDR3 has 15 amino acids. The ends lost 7 bases at V and 3 bases at J; junction bases unmatched: 7. Germline V gene data show CDR1 as MNHEY and CDR2 as SVGAGI. The CDR3 DNA is TGTGCCAGCACTAACAGGGGGCGTTTTGGAAACACCATATATTTT. It yields the protein CASTNRGRFGNTIYF.

The chain combines TRBV5-1 with TRBJ1-2; D is undetermined. CDR1 and CDR2 from the germline V gene are SGHRS and YFSETQ. This CDR3 spans 13 amino acids. Deletions cut 0 bases from V and 7 bases from J, with 10 bases between. CDR3 in DNA: TGCGCCAGCAGCTTGGGCGGAAATGGTGGCTACACCTTC. This sequence encodes CASSLGGNGGYTF.

The gene calls are TRBV5-1 and TRBJ2-2, with 8 bases that match TRBD1. CDR1 is SGHRS and CDR2 is YFSETQ in the germline V gene. V lost 0 bases and J lost 8; bases outside the gene matches: 9. There are 16 residues in the CDR3. DNA for the CDR3: TGCGCCAGCAGCTTGGCACAGGGGGTTTCGTCAGGGGAGCTGTTTTTT. Its protein is CASSLAQGVSSGELFF.

Note on this clone: Other DNA sequences from this sample encode an identical CDR3 as well. The chain couples TRBV30 to TRBJ1-1; TRBD1 agrees at 7 bases. V shed 3 bases, J shed 5 bases, and the junction held 6 bases outside the gene matches. Germline lookup yields CDR1 GTSNPN and CDR2 SVGIG (reference sequence). The CDR3 runs 13 residues. The CDR3 loop is CAWSRQGGTEAFF. The CDR3 nucleotides read TGTGCCTGGAGCAGACAGGGAGGAACTGAAGCTTTCTTT.

The genes are TRBV10-3 and TRBJ1-1, with unresolved D. Germline CDR1 reads ENHRY; CDR2 reads SYGVKD. V gave up 0 bases and J gave up 8 bases, with 10 bases separating them. There are 13 residues in the CDR3. The CDR3 here is CAISESAQWEAFF. The DNA for the CDR3 is TGTGCCATCAGTGAGTCCGCTCAGTGGGAAGCTTTCTTT.